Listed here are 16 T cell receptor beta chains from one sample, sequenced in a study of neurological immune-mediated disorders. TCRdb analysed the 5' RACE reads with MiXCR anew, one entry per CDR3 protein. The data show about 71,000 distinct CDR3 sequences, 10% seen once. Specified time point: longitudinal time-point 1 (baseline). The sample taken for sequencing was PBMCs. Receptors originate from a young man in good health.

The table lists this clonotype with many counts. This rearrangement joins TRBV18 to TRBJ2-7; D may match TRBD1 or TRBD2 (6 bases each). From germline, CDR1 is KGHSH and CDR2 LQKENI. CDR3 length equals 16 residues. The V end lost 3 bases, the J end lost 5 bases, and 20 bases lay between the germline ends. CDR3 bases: TGTGCCAGCTCACCGGATAGGGGGGCCTCTAGGGACGAGCAGTACTTC. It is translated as CASSPDRGASRDEQYF.

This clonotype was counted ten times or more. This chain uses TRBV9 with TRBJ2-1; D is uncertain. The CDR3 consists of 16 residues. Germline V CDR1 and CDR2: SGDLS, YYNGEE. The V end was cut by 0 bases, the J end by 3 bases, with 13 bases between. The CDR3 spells CASSVGWLQNYNEQFF. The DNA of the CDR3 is TGTGCCAGCAGCGTAGGGTGGTTACAGAACTACAATGAGCAGTTCTTC.

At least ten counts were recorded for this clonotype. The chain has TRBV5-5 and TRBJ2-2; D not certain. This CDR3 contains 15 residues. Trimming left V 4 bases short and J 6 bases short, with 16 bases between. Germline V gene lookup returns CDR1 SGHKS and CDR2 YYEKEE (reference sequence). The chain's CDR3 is CASSARLVGSGELFF. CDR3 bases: TGTGCCAGCAGCGCCCGGTTGGTGGGGTCCGGGGAGCTGTTTTTT.

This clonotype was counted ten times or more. The CDR3 DNA follows: TGTGCCACCAGTGATTTGGGGACAGCCACACAAGAGACCCAGTACTTC. Its translation is CATSDLGTATQETQYF. The chain uses TRBV24-1 and TRBJ2-5; 7 nucleotides match TRBD1. The CDR3 runs 16 residues. J was trimmed by 2 bases and V by 0 bases; bases with no gene match: 5. The germline V gene has CDR1 KGHDR and CDR2 SFDVKD.

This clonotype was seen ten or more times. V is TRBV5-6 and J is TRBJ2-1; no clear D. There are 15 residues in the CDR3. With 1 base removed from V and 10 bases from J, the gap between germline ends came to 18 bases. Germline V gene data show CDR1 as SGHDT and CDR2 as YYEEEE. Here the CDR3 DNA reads TGTGCCAGCAGCTTGTGGCTGCACTCCGGCCGGGAGCAGTTCTTC. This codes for CASSLWLHSGREQFF.

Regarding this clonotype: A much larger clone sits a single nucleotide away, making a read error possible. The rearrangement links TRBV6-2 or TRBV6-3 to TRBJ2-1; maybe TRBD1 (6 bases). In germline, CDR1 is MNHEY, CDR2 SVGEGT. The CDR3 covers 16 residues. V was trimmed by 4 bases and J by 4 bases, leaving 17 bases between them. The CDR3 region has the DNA TGTGCCAGCAGTTCCCGGGACACGGGGTTTTACAATGAGCAGTTCTTC. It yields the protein CASSSRDTGFYNEQFF.

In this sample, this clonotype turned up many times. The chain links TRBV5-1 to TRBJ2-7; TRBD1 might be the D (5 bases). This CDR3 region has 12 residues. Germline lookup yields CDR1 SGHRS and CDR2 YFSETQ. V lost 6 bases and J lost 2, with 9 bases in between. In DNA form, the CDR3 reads TGCGCCAGCACCTCAGGGACCTACGAGCAGTACTTC. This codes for CASTSGTYEQYF.

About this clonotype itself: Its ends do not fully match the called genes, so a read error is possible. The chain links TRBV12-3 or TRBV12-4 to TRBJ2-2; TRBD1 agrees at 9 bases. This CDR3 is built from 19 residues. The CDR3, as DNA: TGTGCTAGCAGTCCACGGACAGGGGTTCATCTTTTGAACACCGGGGAGCGGTTTTTT. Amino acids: CASSPRTGVHLLNTGERFF.

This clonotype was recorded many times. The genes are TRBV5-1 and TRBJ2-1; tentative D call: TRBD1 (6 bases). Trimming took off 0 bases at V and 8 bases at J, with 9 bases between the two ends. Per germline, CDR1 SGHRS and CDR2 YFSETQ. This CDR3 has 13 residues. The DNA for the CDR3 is TGCGCCAGCAGCTTGGGGGGGCAAGATGAGCAGTTCTTC. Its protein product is CASSLGGQDEQFF.

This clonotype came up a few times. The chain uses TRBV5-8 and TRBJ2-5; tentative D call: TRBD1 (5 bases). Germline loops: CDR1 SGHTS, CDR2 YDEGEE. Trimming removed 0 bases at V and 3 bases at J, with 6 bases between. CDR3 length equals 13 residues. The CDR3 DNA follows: TGTGCCAGCAGCTTGGAGGGGAAAGAGACCCAGTACTTC. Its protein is CASSLEGKETQYF.

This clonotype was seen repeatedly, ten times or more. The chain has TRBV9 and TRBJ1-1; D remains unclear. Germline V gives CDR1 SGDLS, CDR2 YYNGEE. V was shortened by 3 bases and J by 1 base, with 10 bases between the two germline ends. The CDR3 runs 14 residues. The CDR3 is CASSAHPGNTEAFF. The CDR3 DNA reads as TGTGCCAGCAGCGCCCACCCCGGGAACACTGAAGCTTTCTTT.

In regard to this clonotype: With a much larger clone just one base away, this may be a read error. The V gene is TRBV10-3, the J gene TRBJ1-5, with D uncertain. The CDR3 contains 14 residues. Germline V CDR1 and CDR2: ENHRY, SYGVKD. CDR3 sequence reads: CAISPGVSNQTQHF. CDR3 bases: TGTGCCATCAGTCCCGGGGTAAGCAATCAGACCCAGCATTTT.

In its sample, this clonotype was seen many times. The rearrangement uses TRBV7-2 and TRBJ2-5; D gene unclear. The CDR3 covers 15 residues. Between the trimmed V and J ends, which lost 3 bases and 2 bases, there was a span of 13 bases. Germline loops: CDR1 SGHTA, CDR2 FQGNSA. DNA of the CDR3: TGTGCCAGCAGCTTGGGTGTAGCAGCACAAGAGACCCAGTACTTC. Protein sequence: CASSLGVAAQETQYF. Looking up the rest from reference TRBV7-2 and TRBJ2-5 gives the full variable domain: GAGVSQSPSNKVTEKGKDVELRCDPISGHTALYWYRQSLGQGLEFLIYFQGNSAPDKSGLPSDRFSAERTGGSVSTLTIQRTQQEDSAVYLCASSLGVAAQETQYFGPGTRLLVL.

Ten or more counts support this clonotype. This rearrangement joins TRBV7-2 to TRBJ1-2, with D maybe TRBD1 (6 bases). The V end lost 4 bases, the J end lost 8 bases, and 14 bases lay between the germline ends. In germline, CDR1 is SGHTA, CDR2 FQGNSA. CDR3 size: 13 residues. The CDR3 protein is CASSSGGGGGYTF. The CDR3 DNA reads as TGTGCCAGCAGCTCGGGGGGGGGCGGAGGCTACACCTTC. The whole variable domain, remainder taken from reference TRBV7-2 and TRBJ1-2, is GAGVSQSPSNKVTEKGKDVELRCDPISGHTALYWYRQSLGQGLEFLIYFQGNSAPDKSGLPSDRFSAERTGGSVSTLTIQRTQQEDSAVYLCASSSGGGGGYTFGSGTRLTVV.

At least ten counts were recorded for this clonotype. This CDR3 is CASSLVRGNEKLFF. The DNA for the CDR3 is TGTGCCAGCAGTTTAGTCAGGGGCAATGAAAAACTGTTTTTT. This chain joins TRBV12-3 or TRBV12-4 and TRBJ1-4, with a tentative D call TRBD1 (6 bases). Trimming cost V 1 base and J 5 bases, with 8 bases left between them. The CDR3 consists of 14 residues.

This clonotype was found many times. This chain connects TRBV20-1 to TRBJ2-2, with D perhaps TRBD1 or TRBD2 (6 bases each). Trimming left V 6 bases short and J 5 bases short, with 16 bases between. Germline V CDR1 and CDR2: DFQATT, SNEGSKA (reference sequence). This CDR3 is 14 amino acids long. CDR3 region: CSAATGGPTGELFF. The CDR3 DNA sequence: TGCAGTGCCGCGACTGGGGGGCCAACCGGGGAGCTGTTTTTT.